Below, one T cell receptor (beta chain) is given with its context. Its antigen remains unknown. This specimen belongs to a study of OX40 agonist ivuxolimab in advanced cancers. Study overall: The eligibility criteria allowed prior anti-PD-1, anti-PD-L1 or anti-CTLA-4 therapy, and about 40% had some.

Using immunoSEQ multiplex PCR, the repertoire was profiled, and TCRdb retains in-frame clones only, with some absent. The data contain about 100,000 clones, 75% to 95% of them seen just once; the ten biggest clones take up 0.45% to 0.65%. General study points: Antigen targets of the expanded peripheral T cells went undetermined. Dosing at 0.1 to 3.0 mg/kg was accompanied by clonal expansion of CD4+ and CD8+ blood T cells by week 6.

The CDR3 is made up of 19 amino acids. Looked up from germline, CDR1 is SGHDN and CDR2 is FVKESK. After removal of 0 bases from V and 2 bases from J, the junction contained 11 bases not matched to a gene. The source was CD4+ or CD8+ T cells sorted from blood, collected in a trial of the OX40 agonist ivuxolimab. The source of this sequence is an adult with an advanced solid tumor such as melanoma, head and neck, liver or kidney cancer. This chain connects TRBV14 to TRBJ2-5, with TRBD2 identical over 11 bases. The CDR3 DNA reads TGTGCCAGCAGCCAAGAAAGCTTGACTAGCGGGGTGCTACAAGAGACCCAGTACTTC. Amino acid sequence: CASSQESLTSGVLQETQYF.